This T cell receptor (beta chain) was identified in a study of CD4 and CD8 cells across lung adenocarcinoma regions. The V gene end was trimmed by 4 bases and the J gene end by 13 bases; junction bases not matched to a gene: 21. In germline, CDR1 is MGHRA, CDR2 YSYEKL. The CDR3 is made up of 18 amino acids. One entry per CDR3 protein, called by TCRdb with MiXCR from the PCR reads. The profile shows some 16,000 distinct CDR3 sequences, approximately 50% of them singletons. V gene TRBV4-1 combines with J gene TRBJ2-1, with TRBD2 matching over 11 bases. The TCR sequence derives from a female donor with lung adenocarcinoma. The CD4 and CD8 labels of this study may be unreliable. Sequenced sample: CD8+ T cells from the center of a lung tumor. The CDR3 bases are TGCGCCAGCAGCCCACAGACCCCTAGCGGGGGGCGACAAGAGACCCAGTTCTTC. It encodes CASSPQTPSGGRQETQFF.